Each of the 5 T cell receptor beta chains below was sequenced from the same sample in a study of shared clonotypes between healthy human individuals. Sequenced by immunoSEQ multiplex PCR; TCRdb stores in-frame clones only, minus some. The table lists 1.4 million or so clones, about 98.5% of them singletons, with approximately 0.38% in the top ten. Sample: naive CD4+ T cells sorted from blood. Noted subset: CD45RA+ positively selected. These receptors all come from a man aged 25 to 45 in good health.

V gene TRBV18 combines with J gene TRBJ2-7; 7 positions agree with TRBD2. Trimming at V came to 5 bases and at J to 2 bases, leaving 12 bases not matched to a gene. The CDR3 extends over 16 amino acids. Germline V gene lookup returns CDR1 KGHSH and CDR2 LQKENI. In DNA, the CDR3 is TGTGCCAGCTCATCTATAGCGGGCAGCGCTACCTACGAGCAGTACTTC. It encodes CASSSIAGSATYEQYF.

The rearrangement links TRBV27 to TRBJ2-7; D tentatively reads TRBD1 or TRBD2 (5 bases each). The germline V gene has CDR1 MNHEY and CDR2 SMNVEV (reference sequence). This CDR3 has 18 amino acids. V gave up 5 bases and J gave up 3 bases, with 26 bases separating them. The CDR3 reads CASSMGDQTSPYHYEQYF. CDR3 nucleotides: TGTGCCAGCAGTATGGGGGATCAAACGTCTCCGTATCACTACGAGCAGTACTTC.

The chain recombines TRBV27 with TRBJ2-7; 9 positions agree with TRBD2. After removal of 8 bases from V and 1 base from J, the junction contained 12 bases not matched to a gene. The CDR3 has 16 amino acids. Looked up from germline, CDR1 is MNHEY and CDR2 is SMNVEV (reference sequence). CDR3 amino acids: CASGGTGLASSYEQYF. In DNA form, the CDR3 reads TGTGCCAGCGGTGGGACTGGACTAGCGTCATCCTACGAGCAGTACTTC.

This chain joins TRBV6-1 and TRBJ2-3; no definite D call. Germline V gives CDR1 MNHNS, CDR2 SASEGT. The length of the CDR3 is 15 residues. Trimming removed 4 bases at V and 1 base at J, with 12 bases between. CDR3 in DNA: TGTGCCAGCAGTGGGGTAGGAGTCGGCACAGATACGCAGTATTTT. The encoded protein is CASSGVGVGTDTQYF.

This chain uses TRBV27 with TRBJ2-1, with TRBD2 identical over 11 bases. The trim removed 6 bases at V and 7 bases at J, leaving 17 bases unmatched. Germline loops: CDR1 MNHEY, CDR2 SMNVEV (reference sequence). The CDR3 consists of 18 residues. As DNA, the CDR3 is TGTGCCAGCAGCCCAACAGGGTTACTAGCGGGAGTTTGGAATGAGCAGTTCTTC. It translates to CASSPTGLLAGVWNEQFF.